This T cell receptor (beta chain) comes out of a study of human T cells and chemical hapten exposure. Broader study findings: Against controls, expanded TCRs gave rise to significantly more large CDR3 similarity clusters.

This clonotype was seen repeatedly, ten times or more. Its matching antigen is unknown. Single cDNA molecules in the library carried unique molecular identifiers attached during preparation. Each CDR3 protein gets one entry after TCRdb re-called the RACE reads with MiXCR. Of about 300,000 distinct CDR3 sequences in the sample, around 5.5% are singletons; the top ten hold about 8.2%. Stated time point: pre-sensitization, week 0. The treatment denotes: therapeutic diphenylcyclopropenone sensitization with weekly scalp DPC. Sample donors consisted of patients with alopecia, aged 18 to 70 years, who were suitable for DPC. The CDR3 spans 15 residues. The V gene lost 8 bases and the J gene lost 4 bases, with 20 bases spanning the gap. Germline assignment: CDR1 MNHEY and CDR2 SVGEGT.

The rearrangement joins TRBV6-2 or TRBV6-3 to TRBJ1-2; D not resolved. This specimen was whole blood, taken in connection with sensitization to the hapten diphenylcyclopropenone (DPC). The receptor comes from a young woman with alopecia areata. Some clones in this sample may be carry-over from other donors' samples. DNA of the CDR3: TGTGCCAGCCAAGACGGGCCTCCCAAGGGCTATGGCTACACCTTC. It is translated as CASQDGPPKGYGYTF.